This record looks at one T cell receptor (beta chain) sequence and its context. This sample was taken from a study of sequential checkpoint blockade in melanoma. TCRdb keeps only in-frame clones here, not all; method: immunoSEQ multiplex PCR. The data show about 22,000 clones, around 85% seen once. Regarding treatment: randomized to nivolumab then ipilimumab (arm A) or the reverse (arm B). Sorted cells were live CD3+CD8+, lacking CD19 and CD56, from PBMCs. The material sequenced was CD8+ T cells sorted from blood (inferred from file names), taken from a patient given nivolumab and ipilimumab in sequence. This clonotype was sampled from a human donor with melanoma.

DNA of the CDR3: TGCGCCAGCAGCTTGGGGGCACATTACGAGCAGTACTTC. It specifies CASSLGAHYEQYF. This chain uses TRBV5-1 with TRBJ2-7; D unclear. Germline V lookup: CDR1 SGHRS, CDR2 YFSETQ. The V end lost 0 bases, the J end lost 4 bases, and 8 bases lay between the germline ends. This CDR3 contains 13 residues.